This T cell receptor beta chain was captured by sequencing in a study of cytomegalovirus exposure and HLA in healthy donors. Study observations and caveats: A list of 150 to 200 TCR beta chains associated with cytomegalovirus was given.

The PCR used 60 Vbeta and 13 Jbeta primers. Method: immunoSEQ multiplex PCR; TCRdb's copy keeps in-frame clones and lacks some. The sample yields more than 130,000 clones, about 78% seen once. This clone was detected a few times. Its target is unknown. This CDR3 comprises 16 residues. After removal of 0 bases from V and 5 bases from J, the junction contained 5 bases not matched to a gene. Germline V CDR1 and CDR2: SGDLS, YYNGEE. The sequence derives from a male donor in good health and CMV-seronegative. The sample taken for sequencing was PBMCs. This chain links TRBV9 with TRBJ2-1, with 10 bases matching TRBD2. CDR3 nucleotide sequence: TGTGCCAGCAGCGTAGGCTCTAGCGGGAGAGACAATGAGCAGTTCTTC. It encodes CASSVGSSGRDNEQFF.